This T cell receptor (beta chain) was identified during a study of cytomegalovirus exposure and HLA in healthy donors. Study outcomes and limitations: Most TCRs appeared rarely, but some public TCRs recurred in many donors. Some V segments, TRBV6-2 and TRBV6-3 among them, were indistinguishable and were therefore excluded.

PCR amplification relied on 60 Vbeta primers (plus 13 Jbeta primers). Measured with immunoSEQ multiplex PCR; TCRdb has only the in-frame clones, and not every one. The table records around 140,000 clones, 87% of them present only once. The CDR3 is made up of 18 amino acids. After removal of 8 bases from V and 1 base from J, the junction contained 18 bases not matched to a gene. Germline-derived CDR1 and CDR2 are MGHDK and SYGVNS. A note on this clone: Its antigen is unidentified.

This TCR was recovered from a woman aged 25 to 39 in good health and CMV-seronegative. The source material was PBMCs. The genes are TRBV25-1 and TRBJ1-1; 8 positions agree with TRBD1. The CDR3, as DNA: TGTGCCAGCTCTTTAACGGGACAGGAGTTCCCATGGAACACTGAAGCTTTCTTT. Translation gives CASSLTGQEFPWNTEAFF.